This T cell receptor beta chain is drawn from a study of graft-versus-host responses after intestinal transplantation. The protocol was immunoSEQ multiplex PCR, while the TCRdb copy is restricted to in-frame clones and leaves out a portion. This table holds roughly 110,000 clones, approximately 93% found once. The CDR3 runs 11 residues. Points on this clone: Antigen specificity is unknown. Its ends do not fully match the called genes, so a read error is possible.

J is TRBJ2-1 and V is TRBV23-1, with TRBD2 identical over 9 bases. TRBV23-1 falls under the ORF class, with uncertain function. This clonotype was sampled from a human donor who was the organ donor for an intestinal transplant. The sequences come from unstimulated CD8+ T cells sorted from spleen or lymph node cells, collected before transplant. The CDR3 nucleotides read TGCGCCAGCAGTAGGCGGGAGGGCCCGATCTTC. The encoded protein is CASSRREGPIF.